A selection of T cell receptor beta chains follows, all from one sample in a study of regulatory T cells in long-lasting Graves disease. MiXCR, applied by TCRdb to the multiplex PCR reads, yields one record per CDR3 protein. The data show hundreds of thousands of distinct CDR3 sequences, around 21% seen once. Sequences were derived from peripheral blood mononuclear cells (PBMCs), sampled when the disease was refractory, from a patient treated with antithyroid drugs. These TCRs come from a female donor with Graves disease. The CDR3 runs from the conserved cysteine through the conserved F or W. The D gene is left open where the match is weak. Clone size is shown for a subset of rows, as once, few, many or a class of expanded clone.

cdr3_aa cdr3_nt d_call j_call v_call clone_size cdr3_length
CASSWRGGMNTGELFF TGTGCCAGCAGTTGGAGGGGTGGCATGAACACCGGGGAGCTGTTTTTT NA TRBJ2-2 TRBV27 NA 16
CATSRDKTTYEQYF TGTGCCACCAGCAGAGATAAGACTACCTACGAGCAGTACTTC NA TRBJ2-7 TRBV15 NA 14
CSPLWGGSETQYF TGCAGTCCCCTTTGGGGGGGCTCAGAGACCCAGTACTTC NA TRBJ2-5 TRBV20-1 many 13
CAGSYSARYEQYF TGTGCCGGCAGTTACTCGGCCAGATACGAGCAGTACTTC NA TRBJ2-7 TRBV6-6 NA 13
CATRTEGPTNVLTF TGTGCCACAAGGACTGAGGGCCCTACCAACGTCCTGACTTTC NA TRBJ2-6 TRBV10-3 NA 14
CASSAPRDAENSPLHF TGTGCCAGCAGCGCTCCCCGGGACGCGGAGAATTCACCCCTCCACTTT NA TRBJ1-6 TRBV9 few 16
CASSDLIQYF TGTGCCAGCAGTGATCTGATTCAGTACTTC NA TRBJ2-4 TRBV2 many 10
CASSPGHGTEAFF TGTGCCAGCAGTCCAGGACACGGGACTGAAGCTTTCTTT NA TRBJ1-1 TRBV27 many 13
CASSSFGDGNEKLFF TGTGCCAGCAGCTCGTTTGGGGACGGGAATGAAAAACTGTTTTTT NA TRBJ1-4 TRBV7-9 few 15
CASSPVGSPGGGELFF TGTGCCAGCAGCCCCGTGGGGAGCCCTGGTGGCGGGGAGCTGTTTTTT NA TRBJ2-2 TRBV7-2 few 16
CASSPRGVDTEAFF TGTGCCAGCAGCCCCAGGGGGGTGGACACTGAAGCTTTCTTT TRBD1 TRBJ1-1 TRBV7-2 few 14
CASRYGGIYNQPQHF TGTGCCAGCAGATACGGCGGGATATACAATCAGCCCCAGCATTTT NA TRBJ1-5 TRBV7-3 NA 15
CASSEGDLNFNQPQHF TGTGCCAGCAGTGAGGGAGACCTAAATTTCAATCAGCCCCAGCATTTT NA TRBJ1-5 TRBV2 many 16
CASGTSGRAGELFF TGTGCCAGCGGGACTAGCGGGAGGGCCGGGGAGCTGTTTTTT TRBD2 TRBJ2-2 TRBV28 many 14
CASSLTGTADQPQHF TGTGCCAGCAGTTTAACCGGGACGGCCGATCAGCCCCAGCATTTT NA TRBJ1-5 TRBV12-3/TRBV12-4 many 15
CASSLVPSPGDGPLHF TGTGCCAGCAGCTTAGTCCCGTCTCCAGGGGACGGACCCCTCCACTTT NA TRBJ1-6 TRBV7-6 few 16
CASSPGQGLLYEQYF TGTGCCAGCAGCCCGGGACAGGGTCTACTCTACGAGCAGTACTTC TRBD1 TRBJ2-7 TRBV7-9 NA 15
CSATRDSPLEQYF TGCAGTGCTACCCGGGACTCCCCCCTCGAGCAGTACTTC NA TRBJ2-7 TRBV20-1 many 13
CASSQTESSPLHF TGCGCCAGCAGCCAAACGGAGAGTTCACCCCTCCACTTT NA TRBJ1-6 TRBV4-1 NA 13
CASSYVGVRAEQYF TGTGCCAGCAGTTACGTGGGGGTACGAGCCGAGCAGTACTTC NA TRBJ2-7 TRBV6-5 NA 14
CASRSGQGGRNQPQHF TGTGCCAGCAGGTCGGGACAGGGAGGACGCAATCAGCCCCAGCATTTT TRBD1 TRBJ1-5 TRBV28 many 16
CASSSGKFETQYF TGTGCCAGCAGTTCCGGGAAGTTCGAGACCCAGTACTTC NA TRBJ2-5 TRBV2 many 13
CASRHGTSGTYEQYF TGTGCCAGCAGACACGGGACTAGCGGGACCTACGAGCAGTACTTC TRBD2 TRBJ2-7 TRBV28 NA 15
CASSLFSGSSYEQYF TGTGCCAGCAGCTTATTTAGCGGGAGCTCCTACGAGCAGTACTTC TRBD2 TRBJ2-7 TRBV6-2/TRBV6-3 many 15
CASRKTPGQGSYEQYF TGTGCCAGCAGAAAAACCCCGGGACAGGGTTCCTACGAGCAGTACTTC TRBD1 TRBJ2-7 TRBV28 few 16
CATSDLRGGDNEQFF TGTGCCACCAGTGATTTGCGTGGGGGAGACAATGAGCAGTTCTTC NA TRBJ2-1 TRBV24-1 NA 15
CASLTSAIETQYF TGTGCCAGCCTTACTAGCGCCATTGAGACCCAGTACTTC TRBD2 TRBJ2-5 TRBV28 many 13
CASSLTTGAGEAFF TGTGCCAGCAGCCTCACGACGGGGGCTGGTGAAGCTTTCTTT NA TRBJ1-1 TRBV3-1 NA 14
CASSPTRTGYEQYF TGTGCCAGCAGTCCAACGCGGACAGGATACGAGCAGTACTTC TRBD1 TRBJ2-7 TRBV6-1 many 14
CASSEPGQGGDYYGYTF TGTGCCAGCAGTGAACCGGGACAGGGAGGGGACTACTATGGCTACACCTTC TRBD1 TRBJ1-2 TRBV6-2/TRBV6-3 few 17
CASSYSILSGGAYEQYF TGTGCCAGCAGTTACTCGATTCTTAGCGGAGGGGCCTACGAGCAGTACTTC NA TRBJ2-7 TRBV6-5 many 17
CASSPYLTSGRLNTGELFF TGTGCCAGCAGCCCTTATTTGACTAGCGGGAGACTGAACACCGGGGAGCTGTTTTTT TRBD2 TRBJ2-2 TRBV7-9 few 19
CASSLGYLAQFF TGTGCCAGCAGCTTAGGGTACTTAGCGCAGTTCTTC NA TRBJ2-1 TRBV11-2 few 12
CAWSQNREQYF TGTGCCTGGAGTCAGAACAGGGAGCAGTACTTC NA TRBJ2-7 TRBV30 NA 11
CASRHRLKNTEAFF TGTGCCAGCAGACACAGGCTAAAGAACACTGAAGCTTTCTTT NA TRBJ1-1 TRBV12-3/TRBV12-4 many 14
CASSPSGNYSPLHF TGTGCCAGCAGTCCCTCGGGGAATTATTCACCCCTCCACTTT NA TRBJ1-6 TRBV28 many 14
CASEGRRGEETQYF TGTGCCAGCGAGGGGAGAAGGGGGGAAGAGACCCAGTACTTC NA TRBJ2-5 TRBV2 many 14
CSVVAGASSYEQYF TGCAGCGTCGTAGCGGGGGCCAGCTCCTACGAGCAGTACTTC TRBD2 TRBJ2-7 TRBV20-1 many 14
CAWSVSLGRKNYEQYF TGTGCCTGGAGTGTCAGTCTGGGGCGCAAAAACTACGAGCAGTACTTC NA TRBJ2-7 TRBV30 NA 16
CASSQDWGSNYGYTF TGTGCCAGCAGCCAAGATTGGGGGTCTAACTATGGCTACACCTTC NA TRBJ1-2 TRBV3-1 many 15
CASSDLRADGDNEKLFF TGTGCCAGCAGTGACCTCCGAGCGGACGGTGATAATGAAAAACTGTTTTTT NA TRBJ1-4 TRBV2 many 17
CASSGSFREQFF TGTGCCAGCAGCGGATCCTTCCGGGAGCAGTTCTTC NA TRBJ2-1 TRBV7-9 NA 12
CASSLFGAEAFF TGTGCCAGCAGTTTGTTTGGGGCTGAAGCTTTCTTT NA TRBJ1-1 TRBV27 NA 12